These 26 T cell receptor beta chains originate from one sample sequenced in a study of blood T cell repertoires in COVID-19. The protocol was immunoSEQ multiplex PCR, while the TCRdb copy is restricted to in-frame clones and leaves out a portion. The table lists some 400,000 clones, 87% of them singletons. Sequenced material: PBMCs or T cells enriched from blood (not recorded which). These receptors originate from a man younger than 40 who had recovered from COVID-19.

The rearrangement links TRBV9 to TRBJ1-6; D is perhaps TRBD1 (6 bases). CDR3 length equals 15 residues. Germline CDR1 reads SGDLS; CDR2 reads YYNGEE. V gave up 4 bases and J gave up 6 bases, with 14 bases separating them. CDR3 in amino acids: CASSPQDSANSPLHF. The CDR3, as DNA: TGTGCCAGCAGCCCCCAGGACAGCGCTAATTCACCCCTCCACTTT.

The V and J genes are TRBV18 and TRBJ2-7; D might be TRBD2 (5 bases). Trimming cost V 1 base and J 5 bases, with 12 bases left between them. This CDR3 has 14 amino acids. Germline V CDR1 and CDR2: KGHSH, LQKENI. CDR3 nucleotides: TGTGCCAGCTCACCACTCGCTGGGAGCCACGAGCAGTACTTC. This codes for CASSPLAGSHEQYF.

Regarding this clone: Different DNA sequences within this sample yield the same CDR3. The chain carries TRBV12-3 or TRBV12-4 and TRBJ1-1; D unclear. Trimming stripped 1 base from V and 3 bases from J, with 3 bases between. CDR3 length: 12 residues. DNA for the CDR3: TGTGCCAGCAGTTTAGGAGACACTGAAGCTTTCTTT. Protein sequence: CASSLGDTEAFF.

The V gene is TRBV19, the J gene TRBJ1-1; 10 bases line up with TRBD1. Looked up from germline, CDR1 is LNHDA and CDR2 is SQIVND (reference sequence). The CDR3 spans 15 residues. With V trimmed by 8 bases and J by 4 bases, 10 bases remained unmatched. In DNA form, the CDR3 reads TGTGCCAGTTACCGGGACAGGGGCTTCGGCACTGAAGCTTTCTTT. It yields the protein CASYRDRGFGTEAFF.

The chain recombines TRBV7-9 with TRBJ1-2; maybe TRBD1 (5 bases). Between the trimmed V and J ends, which lost 5 bases and 2 bases, there was a span of 18 bases. CDR3 length: 16 residues. Germline values: CDR1 SEHNR, CDR2 FQNEAQ (reference sequence). CDR3 in amino acids: CASSLLGAGGNYGYTF. In DNA, the CDR3 is TGTGCCAGCAGCCTCCTAGGGGCGGGAGGGAACTATGGCTACACCTTC.

The table lists this clone with a count of one. This rearrangement joins TRBV2 to TRBJ1-1; TRBD1 might be the D (5 bases). Germline V gene lookup returns CDR1 SNHLY and CDR2 FYNNEI. There are 15 residues in the CDR3. Trimming removed 3 bases at V and 10 bases at J, with 21 bases between. In nucleotides, the CDR3 is TGTGCCAGCAGTGACGATTGGGAGGGTGCCGGGGGAGCTTTCTTT. It encodes CASSDDWEGAGGAFF.

The chain recombines TRBV5-5 with TRBJ2-1; perhaps TRBD1 as D (6 bases). In germline, CDR1 is SGHKS, CDR2 YYEKEE (reference sequence). CDR3 length: 15 residues. Trimming removed 0 bases from V and 4 bases from J, with 11 bases in between. The CDR3 region is CASSLALGAYNEQFF. DNA for the CDR3: TGTGCCAGCAGCTTGGCGCTGGGGGCGTACAATGAGCAGTTCTTC. Drawing the rest from reference TRBV5-5 and TRBJ2-1, the complete variable domain is DAGVTQSPTHLIKTRGQQVTLRCSPISGHKSVSWYQQVLGQGPQFIFQYYEKEERGRGNFPDRFSARQFPNYSSELNVNALLLGDSALYLCASSLALGAYNEQFFGPGTRLTVL.

A word on this clone: Other DNA sequences of this sample code for an identical CDR3. The V and J genes are TRBV5-1 and TRBJ2-5; tentatively, D is TRBD2 (6 bases). Trimming stripped 4 bases from V and 2 bases from J, with 6 bases between. The CDR3 is 12 amino acids. Germline V gene sequence: CDR1 SGHRS, CDR2 YFSETQ. The CDR3 DNA is TGCGCCAGCAGCGGGACTCAAGAGACCCAGTACTTC. Residues: CASSGTQETQYF.

The chain combines TRBV7-2 with TRBJ1-2; tentatively, D is TRBD1 (6 bases). Germline V lookup: CDR1 SGHTA, CDR2 FQGNSA. The CDR3 loop spans 15 amino acids. V dropped 2 bases and J dropped 4 bases, with 14 bases sitting between them. CDR3 sequence reads: CASSLSSGGVYGYTF. DNA for the CDR3: TGTGCCAGCAGCTTATCTTCTGGGGGCGTCTATGGCTACACCTTC.

In its sample, this clone was seen a few times. This sequence joins TRBV5-6 and TRBJ1-2; 7 bases line up with TRBD1. V lost 9 bases, J lost 4 bases, and 12 bases stayed unmatched. Germline values: CDR1 SGHDT, CDR2 YYEEEE. CDR3 length: 14 residues. CDR3 sequence reads: CANVTQDRFYGYTF. The CDR3, as DNA: TGTGCCAATGTGACCCAGGACAGGTTCTATGGCTACACCTTC.

V gene TRBV12-5 combines with J gene TRBJ1-5, with D unclear. Deletions cut 0 bases from V and 3 bases from J, with 12 bases between. This CDR3 has 16 residues. Per the germline V gene, CDR1 is LGHNT and CDR2 is FRNRAP. CDR3 DNA sequence: TGTGCTAGTGGTTTGGTACTGTCCAGGCACAATCAGCCCCAGCATTTT. Amino acids: CASGLVLSRHNQPQHF.

The V and J genes are TRBV5-1 and TRBJ2-1; D is perhaps TRBD2 (5 bases). V was shortened by 3 bases and J by 13 bases, with 17 bases between the two germline ends. Germline V CDR1 and CDR2: SGHRS, YFSETQ. This CDR3 spans 13 amino acids. The CDR3 sequence: CASSWKGVDFQFF. The CDR3 DNA reads TGCGCCAGCAGCTGGAAGGGAGTGGATTTTCAGTTCTTC.

This CDR3 reads CASSKTGVGTEAFF. DNA for the CDR3: TGTGCCAGCAGCAAGACAGGGGTAGGCACTGAAGCTTTCTTT. This sequence joins TRBV13 and TRBJ1-1; 8 bases map to TRBD1. The trim removed 5 bases at V and 4 bases at J, leaving 6 bases unmatched. The germline V gene has CDR1 PRHDT and CDR2 FYEKMQ (reference sequence). There are 14 residues in the CDR3.

CDR3 protein: CASSQGLSGGSYNEQFF. The DNA for the CDR3 is TGCGCCAGCAGCCAGGGCTTATCAGGGGGCTCCTACAATGAGCAGTTCTTC. J is TRBJ2-1 and V is TRBV4-1; 7 bases are a match to TRBD1. The CDR3 extends over 17 amino acids. In germline, CDR1 is MGHRA, CDR2 YSYEKL. V lost 3 bases to trimming and J lost 0 bases; unmatched junction nucleotides: 8.

The CDR3 loop is CALGQLHTEAFF. DNA for the CDR3: TGTGCCTTGGGACAGTTGCACACTGAAGCTTTCTTT. The chain carries TRBV30 and TRBJ1-1; 7 bases match TRBD1. Germline V gene sequence: CDR1 GTSNPN, CDR2 SVGIG (reference sequence). The CDR3 spans 12 residues. The V and J ends lost 7 bases and 3 bases, in that order; junction bases with no gene match: 5.

This chain joins TRBV6-5 and TRBJ1-1; D not resolved. Germline V gene lookup returns CDR1 MNHEY and CDR2 SVGAGI. The CDR3 has 13 amino acids. The V gene lost 5 bases and the J gene lost 0 bases, with 7 bases spanning the gap. The CDR3 DNA reads TGTGCCAGCAGTCGTCACATGAACACTGAAGCTTTCTTT. This translates into CASSRHMNTEAFF.

The genes are TRBV10-2 and TRBJ2-2; TRBD1 agrees at 8 bases. V trimming: 6 bases; J trimming: 1 base; junction bases outside the gene matches: 7. The V gene's germline CDR1 is WSHSY and CDR2 SAAADI. This CDR3 spans 16 amino acids. CDR3 coding DNA: TGCGCCAGCAGCGCCCGGGACAGGTGGAACACCGGGGAGCTGTTTTTT. It is translated as CASSARDRWNTGELFF.

The rearrangement uses TRBV19 and TRBJ2-6, with TRBD1 matching over 9 bases. The CDR3 is 15 amino acids. Germline V gene data show CDR1 as LNHDA and CDR2 as SQIVND (reference sequence). V trimming: 6 bases; J trimming: 10 bases; junction bases outside the gene matches: 10. CDR3 coding DNA: TGTGCCAGTAGCCTCGACAGGGGGTCTGAAAACGTCCTGACTTTC. Its protein is CASSLDRGSENVLTF.

The chain has TRBV4-3 and TRBJ1-2; D is ambiguous. V shed 0 bases and J shed 4 bases, with 12 bases lying between them. The CDR3 length is 15 residues. Germline lookup yields CDR1 LGHNA and CDR2 YSLEER. The CDR3 DNA reads as TGCGCCAGCAGCCAAGAAGTACCCGAGGTCTATGGCTACACCTTC. Its protein is CASSQEVPEVYGYTF.

The rearrangement joins TRBV30 to TRBJ1-2; 7 bases line up with TRBD1. Germline assignment: CDR1 GTSNPN and CDR2 SVGIG (reference sequence). Trimming removed 3 bases from V and 8 bases from J; junction bases left unmatched: 9. The CDR3 runs 13 residues. The CDR3 bases are TGTGCCTGGAGGGCCATAACAGGGGACGGCTACACCTTC. As protein: CAWRAITGDGYTF.

The chain is built from TRBV7-9 and TRBJ1-3, with 9 bases matching TRBD1. This CDR3 contains 16 residues. Germline trimming cut 2 bases from V and 4 bases from J; bases unmatched to any gene: 6. CDR1 SEHNR and CDR2 FQNEAQ come from the germline V gene (reference sequence). CDR3 loop: CASSLITGGLGNTIYF. The DNA for the CDR3 is TGTGCCAGCAGCTTAATAACAGGGGGCTTAGGAAACACCATATATTTT. Complete variable domain (other parts from reference TRBV7-9 and TRBJ1-3): DTGVSQNPRHKITKRGQNVTFRCDPISEHNRLYWYRQTLGQGPEFLTYFQNEAQLEKSRLLSDRFSAERPKGSFSTLEIQRTEQGDSAMYLCASSLITGGLGNTIYFGEGSWLTVV.

The chain is built from TRBV5-6 and TRBJ2-7; 7 nucleotides match TRBD1. The CDR3 runs to 15 residues. CDR1 is SGHDT, CDR2 YYEEEE, per germline. The V and J ends lost 4 bases and 3 bases, in that order; junction bases with no gene match: 10. CDR3 loop: CASSLGDRDLYEQYF. DNA for the CDR3: TGTGCCAGCAGCCTTGGCGACAGGGATCTCTACGAGCAGTACTTC.

The chain is built from TRBV5-5 and TRBJ1-5; D may be TRBD1 (5 bases). Germline CDR1 SGHKS, CDR2 YYEKEE (reference sequence). The ends were cut back, 0 bases at V and 5 bases at J, with 9 bases in the middle. The CDR3 is made up of 14 amino acids. CDR3 in DNA: TGTGCCAGCAGCTTGGACAGGCTTTATCAGCCCCAGCATTTT. Translating gives CASSLDRLYQPQHF.

The V and J genes are TRBV6-2 or TRBV6-3 and TRBJ2-7, with a possible D match to TRBD2 (5 bases). Between the trimmed V and J ends, which lost 2 bases and 0 bases, there was a span of 8 bases. The CDR3 runs 14 residues. The germline V gene has CDR1 MNHEY and CDR2 SVGEGT. The CDR3 sequence: CASSYKRSSYEQYF. The CDR3 DNA is TGTGCCAGCAGTTACAAGCGGAGCTCCTACGAGCAGTACTTC.

The chain carries TRBV10-1 and TRBJ1-1; perhaps TRBD1 as D (6 bases). The CDR3 extends over 14 amino acids. Trimming removed 6 bases from V and 0 bases from J, with 11 bases in between. Germline CDR1 is WNHNN and CDR2 is SYGVQD (reference sequence). The CDR3 DNA follows: TGCGCCAGCAGCCCGACAGGTATGAACACTGAAGCTTTCTTT. This codes for CASSPTGMNTEAFF.

This rearrangement joins TRBV9 to TRBJ2-5; 9 nucleotides line up with TRBD1. The ends lost 4 bases at V and 5 bases at J; junction bases unmatched: 6. Germline loops: CDR1 SGDLS, CDR2 YYNGEE. The CDR3 length is 14 residues. CDR3 sequence (DNA): TGTGCCAGCAGCCTACAGGGGGCTGGGGAGACCCAGTACTTC. This sequence encodes CASSLQGAGETQYF.